This T cell receptor beta chain was sequenced for a study of regulatory T cells in long-lasting Graves disease (dated by TCRdb to the early 2020s). Broadly, across the study: Patients with newly diagnosed Graves' disease had been on antithyroid drugs for under 3 months. The study was conducted in China and was registered as a clinical trial. A total of roughly 35 samples were covered by TCR sequencing, comprising some 13 persistent and 20 or so newly diagnosed Graves' disease patients. Peripheral blood TCR sequencing and RNA sequencing compared persistent Graves' disease patients with newly diagnosed Graves' disease patients. Study-level results and caveats: Patients with persistent disease shared more public clonotypes (around 2,500) than newly diagnosed patients did (more than 900). Compared with newly diagnosed patients, patients with persistent Graves' disease had lower TCR Shannon entropy and fewer highly expanded clones, which suggests clonal expansion. Persistent disease showed preferential use of TRBV28, TRBJ1-2 and TRBJ2-5, whereas newly diagnosed disease favored TRBV20-1 and TRBJ2-1. Because the primary lesion, thyroid tissue, could not be accessed, the study looked at peripheral blood alone. The small sample size was acknowledged by the authors as a limitation that may reduce accuracy. Only the TCR beta chain was sequenced and analyzed.

The receptor library was made with multiplex PCR. Sequencing used an Illumina HiSeq 4000. To build TCR beta libraries, CDR3 regions were amplified by Arm-PCR using iRepertoire HTBI primers. Before sequencing, the PCR products went through gel purification. Per the original workflow: Gene usage analysis of CDR3 amino acid clonotypes relied on the approximately 60 TRBV and 12 to 15 TRBJ segments identified across samples. COPE and FqMerger were used to merge the filtered high-quality paired reads into contigs. BLAST was used to align contigs to IMGT TRBV, TRBD and TRBJ reference genes, and CDR3 was defined according to IMGT. Clonotypes above 0.1% frequency were classified as highly expanded clones. Shannon entropy served as the measure of repertoire diversity, while the Gini coefficient captured V-J evenness. Public clonotypes were defined as clonotypes shared by more than one individual. TCRdb ran its own pipeline on the public reads, namely fastp trimming at Q25 and MiXCR clone calling, and kept in-frame beta chains. Rows with one shared CDR3 protein collapse into an entry with the most common genes and DNA. V and J calls and clone size were set by TCRdb, not the authors. Within this sample are approximately 540,000 distinct CDR3 sequences, with about 12% of them counted one time only. The ten largest clones capture roughly 8.9% of the sample.

Reading the label with the study, this specimen's time point is: newly diagnosed GD, antithyroid drugs for less than 3 months. RNA was extracted from PBMCs in TRIzol for both TCR sequencing and RNA sequencing. Graves' disease was diagnosed according to American Thyroid Association guidelines. The patients came from an endocrinology department in Xi'an, China. Each patient gave approximately 8.8 milliliters of peripheral blood, collected in an EDTA anticoagulant tube. Ficoll Paque Plus density gradient separation was used to isolate PBMCs, and no additional T cell sorting was done. An Agilent 2100 Bioanalyzer and agarose gel were used to check RNA quality, while a NanoDrop 2000 measured RNA concentration. The CDR3, from cysteine to phenylalanine, totals 14 residues. The CDR3 DNA has 42 bases and is translated from base 1. Trimming costs V 4 bases and J 5 bases, and their ends lie 13 bases apart. The CDR1 and CDR2 encoded by the germline V gene are KGHDR and SFDVKD.

This clonotype was recorded at least ten times. Its antigen is still unknown. Per-base quality was not reported, and no clone a single base away is much larger than it. This same sample was also part of a study on T cells in Graves' hyperthyroidism and ophthalmopathy. The other study reports the following: Stable Graves' hyperthyroidism was defined as no progression to ophthalmopathy during 18 months of follow-up. The hyperthyroidism patients were between 18 and 65 years old and newly diagnosed, with a disease duration of less than 2 months. Any patient with an uncontrolled infection, another autoimmune disease, pregnancy or lactation was excluded. Diagnoses were based on clinical symptoms, serum thyroxine and TRAb, thyroid ultrasound and orbital computed tomography. A first-round RT-PCR of the TCR CDR3 used the HTBI primer set with the Qiagen OneStep RT-PCR kit. Most expanded thyroid clonotypes (frequency above 0.001) were also detected in blood, a finding suggesting that blood repertoires may reflect thyroid immune responses. Ophthalmopathy was separated from stable hyperthyroidism by a 13 V-J signature model, with approximately 90% sensitivity and approximately 84% specificity obtained in cross-validation and 80%/75% obtained in testing. During validation, the model predicted progression to ophthalmopathy a median of roughly six months ahead of onset, with approximately 71% sensitivity and about 75% specificity. TCR V-J signatures able to tell the groups apart were searched for in a discovery cohort of more than 90 patients, of whom fewer than 45 had Graves' ophthalmopathy and 55 to 65 had stable Graves' hyperthyroidism. Whether ophthalmopathy could be predicted prospectively was tested in an independent validation cohort made up of 18 to 20 hyperthyroidism patients plus 17 patients who later progressed to ophthalmopathy. For training and testing, the 100 or so patients in the discovery cohort were randomly divided in a 7:3 ratio. In more than 5 Graves' hyperthyroidism patients, the study also compared T-cell repertoires from thyroid tissue with T-cell repertoires from blood. Following sampling, methimazole starting at 30 mg daily was given to hyperthyroidism patients, and high-dose intravenous methylprednisolone was given to ophthalmopathy patients. A second multiplex PCR round built the libraries, followed by size selection and purification. Sequencing of the libraries was done on an Illumina HiSeq2000 using paired-end 100 bp reads. SOAPnuke was used to process the raw data, removing reads that contained adapters or uncalled bases, had a mean Phred below 15, or lacked an exact match to the constant primer or identifier. High-quality paired reads were merged with COPE v1.2.5, and unique nucleotide sequences were defined as clonotypes. Clonotypes were aligned to IMGT TRBV, TRBD and TRBJ reference segments using MiTCR v1.1. Only V-J combinations with frequency above 0.0001, covering 99.2% of repertoires, were analysed. The TCS score was defined as F50 (clonal expansion) divided by E x V (chaos), with BLOSUM62-based TCRdist calculated between CDR3 peptides within each V-J. Welch's t-statistics and random forest reduced around 550 V-J features to 13, which were used in a naive Bayes classifier (R e1071). No statistical method was used to fix the sample size in advance, and group allocation was not hidden from the investigators. The paper describes TCR Vbeta CDR3 sequencing of about 140 peripheral blood samples, made up of 43 ophthalmopathy patients, approximately 73 hyperthyroidism patients and roughly 17 progressor patients.

The TCR comes from a woman aged 25 to 39 with Graves disease. Donor details come from another sample of the same person, matched by shared clones. Specimen: peripheral blood mononuclear cells (PBMCs), collected at new diagnosis, from a patient treated with antithyroid drugs. Recombination joined TRBV24-1 with TRBJ1-2; the D gene is perhaps TRBD1, on 5 matching bases. The CDR3: CATSEHRPNYGYTF. The DNA reads as follows: TGTGCCACCAGTGAGCACAGGCCCAATTATGGCTACACCTTC.